The TCR beta chain under discussion was sequenced for a study of T cell responses to AZD1222 COVID-19 vaccine. The overall study: Second-dose timings of about 4 or about 12 weeks were pooled.

Comments on this clone: Its antigen remains unknown.

Method: immunoSEQ multiplex PCR; TCRdb's copy keeps in-frame clones and lacks some. The table has about 130,000 clones, over 65% seen once. V gave up 6 bases and J gave up 0 bases, with 15 bases separating them. The CDR3 length is 16 residues. In germline, CDR1 is KGHSH, CDR2 LQKENI. Study-level points and caveats: Along spike, vaccine-associated CD4 TCRs were found throughout, with dominance at 160-218 and 743-854. Donors, mostly white British, included more females; clonal diversity was possibly underestimated.

This sequence originates from an adult in good health. This chain connects TRBV18 to TRBJ1-5, with D perhaps matching TRBD1 (5 bases). Source: peripheral blood, taken on day 0 of AZD1222 vaccination. The CDR3 here is CASSLAGGDSNQPQHF. CDR3 DNA sequence: TGTGCCAGCTCCCTTGCTGGAGGGGATAGCAATCAGCCCCAGCATTTT.